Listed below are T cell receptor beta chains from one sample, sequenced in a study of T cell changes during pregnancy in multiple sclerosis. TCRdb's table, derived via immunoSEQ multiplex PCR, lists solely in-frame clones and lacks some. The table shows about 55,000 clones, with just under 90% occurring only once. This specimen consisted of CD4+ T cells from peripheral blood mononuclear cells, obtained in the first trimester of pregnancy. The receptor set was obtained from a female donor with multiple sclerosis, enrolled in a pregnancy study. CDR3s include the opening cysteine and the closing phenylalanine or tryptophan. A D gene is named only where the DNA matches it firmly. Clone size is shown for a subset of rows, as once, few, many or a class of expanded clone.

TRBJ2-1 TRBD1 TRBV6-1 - TGTGCCAGCAGTGAAGAAGGGCGGACAGGGAGCTCCTACAATGAGCAGTTCTTC CASSEEGRTGSSYNEQFF
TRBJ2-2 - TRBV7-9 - TGTGCCAGCAGCTTACGAGAGCGAGGGGAGCTGTTTTTT CASSLRERGELFF
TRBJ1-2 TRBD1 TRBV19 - TGTGCCAGTAGGACCGGGACAGGGGTCTATGGCTACACCTTC CASRTGTGVYGYTF
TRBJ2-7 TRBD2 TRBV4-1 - TGCGCCAGCAGCCAAGGACAACTAGCGGGCTCCTACGAGCAGTACTTC CASSQGQLAGSYEQYF
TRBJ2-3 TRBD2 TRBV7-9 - TGTGCCAGCAGCTTGAGTCTAGCGGGGGGGTGGCGCACAGATACGCAGTATTTT CASSLSLAGGWRTDTQYF
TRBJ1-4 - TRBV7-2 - TGTGCCAGCAGCCCCCGGGGGGCAGGTCTAAGTTCAAATGAAAAACTGTTTTTT CASSPRGAGLSSNEKLFF
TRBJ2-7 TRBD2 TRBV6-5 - TGTGCCAGCAGTTATACGGGACTAGCGGGCTCCTACGAGCAGTACTTC CASSYTGLAGSYEQYF
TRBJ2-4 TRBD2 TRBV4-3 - TGCGCCAGCAGCCAAGATATTGCGGGGGGTCGTCGGTACATTCAGTACTTC CASSQDIAGGRRYIQYF
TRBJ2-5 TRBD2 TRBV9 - TGTGCCAGCACAGCGGGAGCGGAAGAGACCCAGTACTTC CASTAGAEETQYF
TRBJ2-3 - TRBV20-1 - TGCAGTGAGAGGGTGGCAGATACGCAGTATTTT CSERVADTQYF
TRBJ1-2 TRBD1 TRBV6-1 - TGTGCCAGCGTTGGGACAGGGGGATGGTATGGCTACACCTTC CASVGTGGWYGYTF
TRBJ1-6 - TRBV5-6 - TGTGCCAGCAGTTTGGGACACGTCTCCTATAATTCACCCCTCCACTTT CASSLGHVSYNSPLHF
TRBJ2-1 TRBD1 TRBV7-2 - TGTGCCAGCAGTCCAAGGACAGGGATGGTCTACAATGAGCAGTTCTTC CASSPRTGMVYNEQFF
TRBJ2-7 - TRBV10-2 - TGCGCCAGCATGGGCAGGGGTTACGAGCAGTACTTC CASMGRGYEQYF
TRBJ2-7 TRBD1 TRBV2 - TGTGCCAGCATTCTCGACAGGGACTACGAGCAGTACTTC CASILDRDYEQYF
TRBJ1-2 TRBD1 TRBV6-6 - TGTGCCAGCAGTTACATTAGGGGTGACAGGGTGGATGGCTACACCTTC CASSYIRGDRVDGYTF
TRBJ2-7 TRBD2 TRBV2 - TGTGCCAGTGCGAGCGGGGGTAGTTACGAGCAGTACTTC CASASGGSYEQYF
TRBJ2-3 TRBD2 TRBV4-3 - TGCGCCAGCAGCCAAGATCTGGGCGGGGGGGCCGGCACAGATACGCAGTATTTT CASSQDLGGGAGTDTQYF
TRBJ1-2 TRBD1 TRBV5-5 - TGTGCCAGCAGCTGGGGACAGCCCGGACGAGAGGGCTACACCTTC CASSWGQPGREGYTF
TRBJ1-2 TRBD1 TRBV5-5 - TGTGCCAGCAGCTTAATCAGGACAGGCTATGGCTACACCTTC CASSLIRTGYGYTF
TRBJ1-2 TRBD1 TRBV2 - TGTGCCACCGGGACAGGGCGCTATGGCTACACCTTC CATGTGRYGYTF
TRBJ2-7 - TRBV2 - TGTGCCAGCAGGACAGCCTACGAGCAGTACTTC CASRTAYEQYF
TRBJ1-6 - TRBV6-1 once TGTGCCAGCAGTGAAGGTCGAGGGCGTAATTCACCCCTCCACTTT CASSEGRGRNSPLHF
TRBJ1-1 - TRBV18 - TGTGCCAGCTCCCTGGACAGAAACACTGAAGCTTTCTTT CASSLDRNTEAFF
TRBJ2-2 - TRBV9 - TGTGCCAGCAGCGTAGGGACTACAATGACCGGGGAGCTGTTTTTT CASSVGTTMTGELFF
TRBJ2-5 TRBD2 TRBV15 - TGTGCCACCAGCAGAGGTCTAGCGGAAGAGACCCAGTACTTC CATSRGLAEETQYF
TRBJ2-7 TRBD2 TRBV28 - TGTGCCAGCAGACCTACGGGACTAAGTCTTTACGAGCAGTACTTC CASRPTGLSLYEQYF
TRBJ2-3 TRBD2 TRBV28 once TGTGCCAGCAGCCGTAGCGGGAGCCCAGATACGCAGTATTTT CASSRSGSPDTQYF
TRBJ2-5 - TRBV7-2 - TGTGCCAGCAGCCGCGATCAGGGCCGGGAGACCCAGTACTTC CASSRDQGRETQYF
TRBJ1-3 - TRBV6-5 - TGTGCCAGCAGTTACAACAGGCCCCTCTCTGGAAACACCATATATTTT CASSYNRPLSGNTIYF
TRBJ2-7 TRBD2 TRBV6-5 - TGTGCCAGCAGTTACCTGACTAGCGGGGAGTCCGAGCAGTACTTC CASSYLTSGESEQYF
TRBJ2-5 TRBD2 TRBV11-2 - TGTGCCAGCAGCCCCCAACTGACGGGGGGGCAAGAGACCCAGTACTTC CASSPQLTGGQETQYF
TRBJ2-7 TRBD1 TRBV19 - TGTGCCAGTAGTATTGGGACAGTGGGAGCCTACGAGCAGTACTTC CASSIGTVGAYEQYF
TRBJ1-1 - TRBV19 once TGTGCCAGTAGTATGGGATTGGGGAGGAACACTGAAGCTTTCTTT CASSMGLGRNTEAFF
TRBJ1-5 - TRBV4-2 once TGTGCCAGCAGCCAAGATAACAGGGCCGAGCAGCCCCAGCATTTT CASSQDNRAEQPQHF
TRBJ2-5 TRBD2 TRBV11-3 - TGTGCCAGCAGCCGACGCGGGGGGCGAGAGACCCAGTACTTC CASSRRGGRETQYF
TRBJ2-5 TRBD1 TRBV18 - TGTGCCAGCTCCCCACAGGGGGTAAAAGAGACCCAGTACTTC CASSPQGVKETQYF
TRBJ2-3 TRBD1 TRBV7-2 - TGTGCCAGCAGCCTGGGACAGGGTAACACAGATACGCAGTATTTT CASSLGQGNTDTQYF
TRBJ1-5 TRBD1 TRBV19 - TGTGCCAGTAGTCCCCGGACAGGGGGTAATCAGCCCCAGCATTTT CASSPRTGGNQPQHF
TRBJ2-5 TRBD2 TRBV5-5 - TGTGCCAGCAGCCGCCTAGCGGGAGAGACCCAGTACTTC CASSRLAGETQYF
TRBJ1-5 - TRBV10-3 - TGTGCCATCAACGGACAGACCAATCAGCCCCAGCATTTT CAINGQTNQPQHF
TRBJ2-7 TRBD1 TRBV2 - TGTGCCAGCAGCCGGGACAGCCACTCCTACGAGCAGTACTTC CASSRDSHSYEQYF
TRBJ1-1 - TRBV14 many TGTGCCAGCAGCACAGCCCGTGAAGCTTTCTTT CASSTAREAFF